This TCR beta chain comes out of a study of T cell changes during pregnancy in multiple sclerosis. V lost 4 bases and J lost 2, with 13 bases in between. The CDR3 spans 15 residues. Measured with immunoSEQ multiplex PCR; TCRdb has only the in-frame clones, and not every one. The table shows 60,000 or so clones, with roughly 90% occurring only once. Sequenced here: peripheral blood, sampled before pregnancy. This receptor was identified in a female donor with multiple sclerosis, enrolled in a pregnancy study. V is TRBV5-3 and J is TRBJ2-1; perhaps TRBD1 as D (6 bases). TRBV5-3 is marked as an open reading frame, function uncertain. The CDR3 is CARSRDNEPYNEQFF. CDR3 nucleotide sequence: TGTGCCAGAAGCCGGGACAACGAGCCCTACAATGAGCAGTTCTTC.